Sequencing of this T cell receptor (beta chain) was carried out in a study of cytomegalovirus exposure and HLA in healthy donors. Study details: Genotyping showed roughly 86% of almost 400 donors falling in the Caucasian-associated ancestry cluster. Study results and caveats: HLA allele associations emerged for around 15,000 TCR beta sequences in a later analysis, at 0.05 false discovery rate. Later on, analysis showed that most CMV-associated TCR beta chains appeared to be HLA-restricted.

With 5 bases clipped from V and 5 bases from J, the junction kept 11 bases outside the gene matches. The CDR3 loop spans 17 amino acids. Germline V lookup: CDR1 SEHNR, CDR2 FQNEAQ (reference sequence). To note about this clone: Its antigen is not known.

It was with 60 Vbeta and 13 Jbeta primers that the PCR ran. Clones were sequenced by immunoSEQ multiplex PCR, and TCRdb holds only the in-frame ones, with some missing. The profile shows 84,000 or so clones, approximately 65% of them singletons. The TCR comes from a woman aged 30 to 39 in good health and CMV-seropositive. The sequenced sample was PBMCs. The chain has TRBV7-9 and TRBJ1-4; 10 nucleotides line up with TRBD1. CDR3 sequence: CASSPTGTGVLNEKLFF. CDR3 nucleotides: TGTGCCAGCAGCCCGACCGGGACAGGGGTTTTGAATGAAAAACTGTTTTTT.